This TCR beta chain is drawn from a study of shared clonotypes between healthy human individuals. Healthy adults negative for HIV, lacking recent acute infections or vaccinations, served as donors. The CDR3 length is 15 residues. Germline V gene sequence: CDR1 MNHEY, CDR2 SVGAGI. Trimming took off 2 bases at V and 4 bases at J, with 14 bases between the two ends. Assay used: immunoSEQ multiplex PCR; TCRdb lists only in-frame clones, some missing. This table has over a million clones, roughly 95% appearing once. Sequences were obtained from naive CD4+ T cells sorted from blood. As for subset: CD45RA+ positively selected. This clonotype was sampled from a man aged 25 to 40 in good health. The genes are TRBV6-5 and TRBJ1-1; D is perhaps TRBD1 (5 bases). In DNA form, the CDR3 reads TGTGCCAGCAGTTACGAGCTGGTTCAGGGCACTGAAGCTTTCTTT. Translated, it gives CASSYELVQGTEAFF.